This TCR beta chain was sequenced during a study of blood T cell repertoires in COVID-19. This clone is a singleton in its sample. Participant-given clinical history determined each cohort assignment. Libraries were prepared by immunoSEQ multiplex PCR; TCRdb keeps only in-frame clonotypes and omits some of them. The data show under 200,000 clones, 75% to 90% seen once. The CDR3 spans 14 residues. Trimming left V 4 bases short and J 0 bases short, with 7 bases between. CDR1 and CDR2 (germline): LGHDT, YNNKEL (reference sequence). The sample comprised PBMCs or T cells enriched from blood (not recorded which). The chain employs TRBV3-1 (or the pseudogene TRBV3-2) and TRBJ2-1; no definite D call. This clonotype originated in a woman aged 55-75 years who had recovered from COVID-19. The CDR3 bases are TGTGCCAGCAGCCGCGGTAGCTCCTACAATGAGCAGTTCTTC. Amino acid sequence: CASSRGSSYNEQFF.